The T cell receptor (beta chain) under discussion was sequenced for a study of cytomegalovirus exposure and HLA in healthy donors. PCR involved 60 Vbeta and 13 Jbeta primers. TCRdb's copy holds only in-frame clones and misses some; the assay was immunoSEQ multiplex PCR. There are 100,000 to 120,000 clones in the sample; approximately 72% occur only once, and 2.1% lies in the top ten. The germline gives CDR1 MGHRA, CDR2 YSYEKL. The CDR3 has 18 residues. Losses at the gene ends were 2 bases for V and 3 bases for J; bases not matched to a gene: 10. Study-level findings and limits: In vitro assays verified that a few CMV-associated chains recognized CMV antigens specifically. Only CMV serostatus was available as immune exposure information. Sequencing probably produced one cluster of sequence variants that were highly shared. Analyzed later, association rates of TCRs varied across HLA loci, with DRB1 most and HLA-C fewest.

Notes on this clone: What it recognizes is unknown.

The V call is TRBV4-1, the J call TRBJ2-6; 7 bases are shared with TRBD2. Sequencing used PBMCs. This receptor was taken from a man aged 25-45 years in good health and CMV-seronegative. DNA for the CDR3: TGCGCCAGCAGCCAATTAGGGGAGGGGACGGGTGGGGCCAACGTCCTGACTTTC. Amino acid sequence: CASSQLGEGTGGANVLTF.